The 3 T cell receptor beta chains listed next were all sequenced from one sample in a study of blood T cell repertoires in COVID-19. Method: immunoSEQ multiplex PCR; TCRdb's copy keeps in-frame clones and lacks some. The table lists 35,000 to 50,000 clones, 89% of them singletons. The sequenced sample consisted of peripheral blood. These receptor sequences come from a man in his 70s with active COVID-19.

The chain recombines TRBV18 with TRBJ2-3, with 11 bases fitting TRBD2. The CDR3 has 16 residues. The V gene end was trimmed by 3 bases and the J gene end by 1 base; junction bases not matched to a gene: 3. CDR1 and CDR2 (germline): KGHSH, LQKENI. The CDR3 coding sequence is TGTGCCAGCTCACCCCTAGCGGGGGGCGGCACAGATACGCAGTATTTT. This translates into CASSPLAGGGTDTQYF.

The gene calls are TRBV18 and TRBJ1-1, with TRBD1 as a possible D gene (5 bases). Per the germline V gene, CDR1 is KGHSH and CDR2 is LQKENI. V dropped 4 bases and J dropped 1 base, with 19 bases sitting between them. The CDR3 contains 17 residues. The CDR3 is CASSLIGRGGPNTEAFF. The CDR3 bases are TGTGCCAGCTCACTAATCGGGAGGGGAGGGCCGAACACTGAAGCTTTCTTT.

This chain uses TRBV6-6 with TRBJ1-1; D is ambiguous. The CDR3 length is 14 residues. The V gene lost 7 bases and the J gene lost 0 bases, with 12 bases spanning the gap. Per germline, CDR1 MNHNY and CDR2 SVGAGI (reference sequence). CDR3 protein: CASKDARVNTEAFF. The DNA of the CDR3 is TGTGCCAGCAAAGACGCTCGGGTGAACACTGAAGCTTTCTTT.